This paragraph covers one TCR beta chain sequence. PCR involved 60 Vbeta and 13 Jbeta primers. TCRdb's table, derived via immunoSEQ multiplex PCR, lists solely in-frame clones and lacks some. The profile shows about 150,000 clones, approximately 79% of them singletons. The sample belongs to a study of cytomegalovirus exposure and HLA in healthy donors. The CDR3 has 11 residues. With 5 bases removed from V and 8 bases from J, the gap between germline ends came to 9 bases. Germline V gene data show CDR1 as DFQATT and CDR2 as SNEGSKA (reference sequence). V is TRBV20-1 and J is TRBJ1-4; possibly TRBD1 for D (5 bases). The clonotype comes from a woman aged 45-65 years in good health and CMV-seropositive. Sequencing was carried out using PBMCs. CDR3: CSARGEEKLFF. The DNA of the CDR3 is TGCAGTGCTCGGGGGGAGGAAAAACTGTTTTTT.